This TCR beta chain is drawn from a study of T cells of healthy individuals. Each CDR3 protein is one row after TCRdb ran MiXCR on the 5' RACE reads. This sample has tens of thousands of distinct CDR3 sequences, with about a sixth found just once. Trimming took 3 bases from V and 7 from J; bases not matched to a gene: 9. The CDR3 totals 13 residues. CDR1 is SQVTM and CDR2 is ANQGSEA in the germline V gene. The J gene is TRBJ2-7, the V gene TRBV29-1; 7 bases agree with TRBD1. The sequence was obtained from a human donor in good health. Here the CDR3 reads CSVDRGLRGEQYF. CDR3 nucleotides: TGCAGCGTTGATCGCGGACTCAGGGGGGAGCAGTACTTC.